The 22 T cell receptor beta chains presented below share a single source sample, sequenced in a study of blood T cell repertoires in COVID-19. Assay: immunoSEQ multiplex PCR; the TCRdb copy retains only in-frame clones and omits some. The sample includes under 250,000 clones, 82% of them seen just once. The sample taken for sequencing was peripheral blood. Receptors originate from a woman in her 70s with acute or convalescent COVID-19.

This clone has a single count. The chain employs TRBV11-2 and TRBJ1-4; D possibly corresponds to TRBD1 (6 bases). There are 15 residues in the CDR3. V lost 0 bases, J lost 13 bases, and 18 bases lay in between. The V gene's germline CDR1 is SGHAT and CDR2 FQNNGV. The CDR3: CASSLDPGAILRLFF. DNA for the CDR3: TGTGCCAGCAGCTTAGATCCAGGGGCTATTCTTAGACTGTTTTTT.

The chain combines TRBV2 with TRBJ1-2; D is possibly TRBD1 (6 bases). The CDR3 spans 14 residues. The V gene lost 3 bases and the J gene lost 1 base, with 9 bases spanning the gap. Germline V lookup: CDR1 SNHLY, CDR2 FYNNEI. The CDR3 sequence is CASSEDSGNYGYTF. CDR3 coding DNA: TGTGCCAGCAGTGAGGACAGCGGTAACTATGGCTACACCTTC.

On this clone itself: Its ends do not fully match the called genes, so a read error is possible. The chain combines TRBV18 with TRBJ2-2; 7 nucleotides match TRBD1. CDR1 and CDR2 (germline): KGHSH, LQKENI. This CDR3 has 16 residues. Written as DNA, the CDR3 is TGTGCCAGCTCCCGCACGGACAGGTCGAACACCAGGGAGCTGTTTTTT. As protein: CASSRTDRSNTRELFF.

The chain is built from TRBV7-2 and TRBJ2-7, with a weak D call TRBD2 (7 bases). CDR3 length: 16 residues. The V gene lost 2 bases and the J gene lost 1 base, with 15 bases spanning the gap. The germline CDR1 and CDR2 sequences are SGHTA and FQGNSA. CDR3 amino acids: CASSLNAGAISYEQYF. CDR3 bases: TGTGCCAGCAGCTTAAATGCGGGGGCCATATCCTACGAGCAGTACTTC.

This chain joins TRBV11-2 and TRBJ1-4; no clear D. Trimming removed 1 base from V and 8 bases from J, with 8 bases in between. In germline, CDR1 is SGHAT, CDR2 FQNNGV. The CDR3 is made up of 13 amino acids. The CDR3 here is CASSLGGEEKLFF. CDR3 nucleotides: TGTGCCAGCAGCTTAGGCGGAGAGGAAAAACTGTTTTTT. The variable domain in full, completed from reference TRBV11-2 and TRBJ1-4, reads EAGVAQSPRYKIIEKRQSVAFWCNPISGHATLYWYQQILGQGPKLLIQFQNNGVVDDSQLPKDRFSAERLKGVDSTLKIQPAKLEDSAVYLCASSLGGEEKLFFGSGTQLSVL.

The chain combines TRBV5-5 with TRBJ2-7; 8 bases fit TRBD1. The germline V gene has CDR1 SGHKS and CDR2 YYEKEE (reference sequence). V gave up 0 bases and J gave up 2 bases; unmatched junction bases: 4. This CDR3 is 15 amino acids long. For the CDR3, the DNA is TGTGCCAGCAGCTTGGCCCCAGGGGGCGCCTACGAGCAGTACTTC. Translation gives CASSLAPGGAYEQYF.

Here the CDR3 DNA reads TGTGCCAGCTCTAATCCAGACAGGGGGCTATACTCCTATAATTCACCCCTCCACTTT. This codes for CASSNPDRGLYSYNSPLHF. The chain recombines TRBV28 with TRBJ1-6; 10 nucleotides align to TRBD1. There are 19 residues in the CDR3. Trimming at V came to 8 bases and at J to 0 bases, leaving 13 bases not matched to a gene. The germline V gene encodes CDR1 MDHEN and CDR2 SYDVKM.

The gene calls are TRBV19 and TRBJ2-5; TRBD1 aligns across 9 bases. The CDR3 contains 13 residues. Germline V gives CDR1 LNHDA, CDR2 SQIVND (reference sequence). J was trimmed by 10 bases and V by 4 bases; bases with no gene match: 7. The CDR3 loop is CASSTGQGRDQYF. The CDR3 DNA sequence: TGTGCCAGTAGTACGGGACAGGGACGGGACCAGTACTTC.

The J gene is TRBJ2-5, the V gene TRBV3-1 (or the pseudogene TRBV3-2), with D tentatively TRBD2 (6 bases). Trimming shortened V by 2 bases and J by 4 bases, and 8 bases separated the two germline ends. The CDR3 is 13 residues long. Germline CDR1 reads LGHDT; CDR2 reads YNNKEL (reference sequence). CDR3 in DNA: TGTGCCAGCAGCCAACTCGGGGGAGAGACCCAGTACTTC. Its protein product is CASSQLGGETQYF.

At least ten counts were recorded for this clone. The rearrangement joins TRBV19 to TRBJ1-1; 7 bases are shared with TRBD1. V lost 4 bases and J lost 1; bases outside the gene matches: 3. Germline CDR1 is LNHDA and CDR2 is SQIVND (reference sequence). The CDR3 is 14 residues long. CDR3 in amino acids: CASSTQGGNTEAFF. The CDR3, as DNA: TGTGCCAGTAGTACCCAGGGGGGGAACACTGAAGCTTTCTTT.

This chain links TRBV28 with TRBJ2-7; 16 bases align to TRBD2. Germline V CDR1 and CDR2: MDHEN, SYDVKM. This CDR3 has 14 amino acids. V gave up 8 bases and J gave up 2 bases; unmatched junction bases: 0. CDR3 in amino acids: CASGTSGGAYEQYF. The CDR3 nucleotides read TGTGCCAGCGGGACTAGCGGGGGGGCCTACGAGCAGTACTTC.

This clone was counted only a few times. CDR3 sequence: CASSQDPGQGANNYGYTF. DNA for the CDR3: TGTGCCAGCAGCCAAGATCCGGGACAGGGGGCTAACAACTATGGCTACACCTTC. The genes are TRBV4-2 and TRBJ1-2; the match to TRBD1 covers 12 bases. Germline V lookup: CDR1 LGHNA, CDR2 YNFKEQ. CDR3 size: 18 residues. J gave up 2 bases and V 0 bases, and 7 bases lay outside the gene matches.

The chain joins TRBV4-1 to TRBJ2-1; D may be TRBD1 (6 bases). V lost 4 bases to trimming and J lost 3 bases, with 13 bases between them. Germline CDR1 reads MGHRA; CDR2 reads YSYEKL. This CDR3 contains 15 residues. CDR3 loop: CASSRSGTSYNEQFF. CDR3 DNA sequence: TGCGCCAGCAGCCGTTCCGGGACAAGCTACAATGAGCAGTTCTTC.

This chain links TRBV7-8 with TRBJ1-3; D gene ambiguous. This CDR3 is 16 amino acids long. In germline, CDR1 is SGHVS, CDR2 FQNEAQ. Deletions cut 8 bases from V and 1 base from J, with 18 bases between. The CDR3 DNA sequence: TGTGCCAGCCAGCGGAAGGACCTTTTATCTGGAAACACCATATATTTT. Translation: CASQRKDLLSGNTIYF.

The sample holds one count of this clone. The chain uses TRBV24-1 and TRBJ2-7; 10 bases map to TRBD1. V lost 1 base to trimming and J lost 6 bases; unmatched junction nucleotides: 2. The CDR3 is 14 residues long. Per the germline V gene, CDR1 is KGHDR and CDR2 is SFDVKD. CDR3 coding DNA: TGTGCCACCAGTGATTTCAGGACAGGGGGCGAGCAGTACTTC. Protein: CATSDFRTGGEQYF.

Concerning this clone: Within the sample, other DNA sequences also encode this same CDR3. The V gene is TRBV14, the J gene TRBJ1-4; D might be TRBD1 (5 bases). This CDR3 spans 13 amino acids. Germline CDR1 SGHDN, CDR2 FVKESK. Between the trimmed V and J ends, which lost 1 base and 7 bases, there was a span of 7 bases. The chain's CDR3 is CASSQGGREKLFF. The CDR3 DNA reads as TGTGCCAGCAGCCAAGGGGGCCGTGAAAAACTGTTTTTT.

This clone occurred a few times. The chain is built from TRBV5-1 and TRBJ2-2; 7 bases fit TRBD2. In germline, CDR1 is SGHRS, CDR2 YFSETQ. Unmatched junction bases numbered 2, after V lost 0 bases and J lost 0 bases. The CDR3 spans 16 residues. The CDR3 DNA reads TGCGCCAGCAGCTTGGGAGCGGGGCCGAACACCGGGGAGCTGTTTTTT. As protein: CASSLGAGPNTGELFF.

The chain has TRBV5-1 and TRBJ1-3, with D hard to call. V lost 4 bases and J 3 bases, leaving 11 bases between the germline ends. This CDR3 region has 14 residues. From germline, CDR1 is SGHRS and CDR2 YFSETQ. In nucleotides, the CDR3 is TGCGCCAGCAGCGCCGGGTCCTTTGGAAACACCATATATTTT. It translates to CASSAGSFGNTIYF.

The chain joins TRBV9 to TRBJ1-6; weak D call: TRBD1 (5 bases). This CDR3 has 13 residues. V shed 4 bases and J shed 7 bases, with 9 bases lying between them. The germline gives CDR1 SGDLS, CDR2 YYNGEE. The CDR3 reads CASSPRGNSPLHF. Written as DNA, the CDR3 is TGTGCCAGCAGCCCTCGGGGGAATTCACCCCTCCACTTT.

The V gene is TRBV11-2, the J gene TRBJ1-6; tentative D call: TRBD1 (6 bases). Germline V gene data show CDR1 as SGHAT and CDR2 as FQNNGV. The CDR3 consists of 15 residues. Deletions cut 1 base from V and 8 bases from J, with 12 bases between. CDR3 DNA sequence: TGTGCCAGCAGCTTAGGGAAAGGGGGGGATTCACCCCTCCACTTT. This codes for CASSLGKGGDSPLHF.

V and J are TRBV12-5 and TRBJ2-5, with 7 nucleotides matching TRBD2. Germline CDR1 reads LGHNT; CDR2 reads FRNRAP. Trimming took 7 bases from V and 7 from J; bases not matched to a gene: 9. This CDR3 has 13 amino acids. CDR3 region: CASARSGGPTQYF. The CDR3 bases are TGTGCTAGTGCCCGGTCGGGGGGACCGACCCAGTACTTC. The full variable domain, in which reference TRBV12-5 and TRBJ2-5 provide the parts outside the CDR3, is DARVTQTPRHKVTEMGQEVTMRCQPILGHNTVFWYRQTMMQGLELLAYFRNRAPLDDSGMPKDRFSAEMPDATLATLKIQPSEPRDSAVYFCASARSGGPTQYFGPGTRLLVL.

This chain uses TRBV5-6 with TRBJ2-2; D gene ambiguous. CDR3 size: 14 residues. Germline loops: CDR1 SGHDT, CDR2 YYEEEE. Trimming removed 2 bases at V and 4 bases at J, with 9 bases between. This CDR3 reads CASSLSRLTGELFF. The CDR3 region has the DNA TGTGCCAGCAGCTTATCCAGACTCACCGGGGAGCTGTTTTTT.